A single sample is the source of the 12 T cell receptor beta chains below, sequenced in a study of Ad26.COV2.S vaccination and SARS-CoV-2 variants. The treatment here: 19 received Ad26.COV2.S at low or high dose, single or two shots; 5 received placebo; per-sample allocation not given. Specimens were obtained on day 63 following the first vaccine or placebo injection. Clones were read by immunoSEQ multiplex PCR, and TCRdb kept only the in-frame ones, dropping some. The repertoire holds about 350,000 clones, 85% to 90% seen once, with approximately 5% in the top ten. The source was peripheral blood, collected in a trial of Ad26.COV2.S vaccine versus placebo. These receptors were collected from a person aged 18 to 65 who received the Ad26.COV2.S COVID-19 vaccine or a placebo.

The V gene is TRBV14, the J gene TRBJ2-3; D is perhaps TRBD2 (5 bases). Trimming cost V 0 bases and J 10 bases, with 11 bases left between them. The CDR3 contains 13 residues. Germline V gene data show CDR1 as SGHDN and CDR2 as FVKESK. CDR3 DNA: TGTGCCAGCAGCCAAGATTTTACCGGGGCGCAGTATTTT. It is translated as CASSQDFTGAQYF.

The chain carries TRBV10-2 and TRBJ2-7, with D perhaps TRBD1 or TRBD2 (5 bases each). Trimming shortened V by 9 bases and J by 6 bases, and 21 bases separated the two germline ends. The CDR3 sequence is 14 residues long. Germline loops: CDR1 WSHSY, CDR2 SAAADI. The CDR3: CASAPGPTFPEQYF. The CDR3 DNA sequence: TGCGCCAGTGCCCCGGGACCAACTTTCCCCGAGCAGTACTTC.

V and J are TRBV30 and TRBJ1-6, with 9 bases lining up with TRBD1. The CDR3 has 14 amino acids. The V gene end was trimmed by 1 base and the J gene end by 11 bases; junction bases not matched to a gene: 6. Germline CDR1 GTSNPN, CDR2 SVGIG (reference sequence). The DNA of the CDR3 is TGTGCCTGGAGTGCAACAGGGGGCAGCACACCCCTCCACTTT. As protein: CAWSATGGSTPLHF. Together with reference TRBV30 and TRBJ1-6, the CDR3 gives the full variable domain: SQTIHQWPATLVQPVGSPLSLECTVEGTSNPNLYWYRQAAGRGLQLLFYSVGIGQISSEVPQNLSASRPQDRQFILSSKKLLLSDSGFYLCAWSATGGSTPLHFGNGTRLTVT.

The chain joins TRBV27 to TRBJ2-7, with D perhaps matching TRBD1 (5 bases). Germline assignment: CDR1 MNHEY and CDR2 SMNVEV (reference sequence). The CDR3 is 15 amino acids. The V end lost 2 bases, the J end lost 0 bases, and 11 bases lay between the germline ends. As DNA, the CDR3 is TGTGCCAGCAGTTTAACAGGAAGGGCCTCCTACGAGCAGTACTTC. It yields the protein CASSLTGRASYEQYF.

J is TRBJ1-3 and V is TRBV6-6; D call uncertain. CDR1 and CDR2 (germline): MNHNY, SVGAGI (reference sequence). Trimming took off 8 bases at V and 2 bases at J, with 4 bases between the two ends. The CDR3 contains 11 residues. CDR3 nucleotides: TGTGCCAGCGAAGCTGGAAACACCATATATTTT. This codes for CASEAGNTIYF.

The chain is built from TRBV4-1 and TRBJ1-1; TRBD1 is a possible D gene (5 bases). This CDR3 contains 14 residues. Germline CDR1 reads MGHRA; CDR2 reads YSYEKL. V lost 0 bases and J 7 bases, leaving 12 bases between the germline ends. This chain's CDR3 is CASSQDGGGSEAFF. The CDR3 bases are TGCGCCAGCAGCCAAGATGGGGGAGGAAGTGAAGCTTTCTTT.

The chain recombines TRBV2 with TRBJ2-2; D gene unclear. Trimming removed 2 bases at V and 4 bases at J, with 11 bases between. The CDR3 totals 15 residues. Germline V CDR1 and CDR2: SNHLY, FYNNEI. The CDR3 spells CASSELRLLTGELFF. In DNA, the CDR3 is TGTGCCAGCAGTGAATTACGGCTCCTCACCGGGGAGCTGTTTTTT.

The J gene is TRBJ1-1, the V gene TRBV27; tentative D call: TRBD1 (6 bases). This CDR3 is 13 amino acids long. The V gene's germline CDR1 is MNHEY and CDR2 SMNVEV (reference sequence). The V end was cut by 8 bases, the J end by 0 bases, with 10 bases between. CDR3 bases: TGTGCCAGCTGCAGGGGTCTGAACACTGAAGCTTTCTTT. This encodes CASCRGLNTEAFF.

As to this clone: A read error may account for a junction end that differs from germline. DNA for the CDR3: TGTGCCAGCAGTGTAGGACAGGGGGGAGTCGGCGGCTACACCTTC. Residues: CASSVGQGGVGGYTF. The V call is TRBV9, the J call TRBJ1-2; 10 nucleotides agree with TRBD1. CDR3 length equals 15 residues. Germline V gives CDR1 SGDLS, CDR2 YYNGEE.

The CDR3 DNA sequence: TGCGCCAGCAGCTTGGATCCAGGGGACTACGAGCAGTACTTC. It translates to CASSLDPGDYEQYF. This sequence joins TRBV5-1 and TRBJ2-7; a weak D match, TRBD1 (6 bases). The ends were cut back, 0 bases at V and 3 bases at J, with 10 bases in the middle. This CDR3 spans 14 amino acids. Looked up from germline, CDR1 is SGHRS and CDR2 is YFSETQ.

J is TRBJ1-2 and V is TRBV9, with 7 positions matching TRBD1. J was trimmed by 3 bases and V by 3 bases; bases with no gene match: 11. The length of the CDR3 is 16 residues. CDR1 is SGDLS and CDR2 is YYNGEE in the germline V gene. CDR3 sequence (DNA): TGTGCCAGCAGCGGCAGGGGGTTGGAGGTAGACTATGGCTACACCTTC. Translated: CASSGRGLEVDYGYTF.

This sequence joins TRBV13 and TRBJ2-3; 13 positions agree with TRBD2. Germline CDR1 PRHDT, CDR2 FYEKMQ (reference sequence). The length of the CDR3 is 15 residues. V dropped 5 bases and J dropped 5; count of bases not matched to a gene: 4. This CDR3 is CASSLGLAGVDTQYF. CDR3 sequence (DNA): TGTGCCAGCAGCCTCGGACTAGCGGGGGTAGATACGCAGTATTTT. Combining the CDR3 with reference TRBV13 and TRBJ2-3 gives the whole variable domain AAGVIQSPRHLIKEKRETATLKCYPIPRHDTVYWYQQGPGQDPQFLISFYEKMQSDKGSIPDRFSAQQFSDYHSELNMSSLELGDSALYFCASSLGLAGVDTQYFGPGTRLTVL.